The T cell receptor (beta chain) under discussion was sequenced for a study of naive and memory T cell subsets. An equimolar mix of two oligonucleotides served as the beta constant-region primer for TRBC1 and TRBC2. Nested alpha and beta constant-region primers with the SP2 primer drove four PCR rounds on ligated cDNA. Ligation attached a single-stranded oligonucleotide with a 12-nucleotide UMI and the SP2 primer to the cDNA 3' end. TCRdb reanalysed the UMI-ligation and nested PCR reads using MiXCR and keeps one entry per CDR3 protein. The table lists roughly 80,000 distinct CDR3 sequences, about 10% of them singletons, with 1.2% in the top ten. This clonotype has just a few counts. Cells stained for CD3, CD4, CD8, CD45RA, CD27 and viability were sorted into four CD45RA/CD27 subsets. CDR3 length: 17 residues. Per germline, CDR1 SGHTA and CDR2 FQGTGA. V shed 5 bases, J shed 2 bases, and the junction held 15 bases outside the gene matches.

The sequence came from a human donor in good health. The chain combines TRBV7-3 with TRBJ2-7; TRBD1 agrees at 7 bases. The sample was naive CD8+ T cells from blood. The CDR3 region is CASSPNPRDSYTYEQYF. The CDR3 DNA reads TGTGCCAGCAGCCCTAACCCCCGGGACAGCTATACCTACGAGCAGTACTTC.